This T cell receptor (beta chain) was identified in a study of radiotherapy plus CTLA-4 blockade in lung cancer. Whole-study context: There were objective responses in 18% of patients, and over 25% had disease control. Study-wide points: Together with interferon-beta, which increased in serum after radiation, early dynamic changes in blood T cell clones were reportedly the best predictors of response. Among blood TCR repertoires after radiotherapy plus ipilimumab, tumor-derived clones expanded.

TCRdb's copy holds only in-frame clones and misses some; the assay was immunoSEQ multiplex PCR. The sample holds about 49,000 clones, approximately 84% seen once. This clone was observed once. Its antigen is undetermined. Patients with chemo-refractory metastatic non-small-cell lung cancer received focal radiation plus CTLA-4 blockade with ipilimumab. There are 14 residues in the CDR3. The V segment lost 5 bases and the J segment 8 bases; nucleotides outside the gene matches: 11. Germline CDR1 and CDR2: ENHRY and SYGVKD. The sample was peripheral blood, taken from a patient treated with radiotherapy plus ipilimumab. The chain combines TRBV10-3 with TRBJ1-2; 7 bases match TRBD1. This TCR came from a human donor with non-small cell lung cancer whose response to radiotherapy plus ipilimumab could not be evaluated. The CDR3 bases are TGTGCCATCAGTTCCACTGACAGGGCCCGGGGCTACACCTTC. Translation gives CAISSTDRARGYTF.